One sample yielded the 19 T cell receptor beta chains listed below, sequenced in a study of blood T cell repertoires in COVID-19. Using immunoSEQ multiplex PCR, the repertoire was profiled, and TCRdb retains in-frame clones only, with some absent. This repertoire shows around 210,000 clones, about 79% found once; its top ten account for about 13%. Sequenced sample: peripheral blood. All receptors come from a human donor in a cohort sampled during active COVID-19.

The rearrangement uses TRBV19 and TRBJ2-7, with 9 bases fitting TRBD1. The CDR3 consists of 16 residues. V was pared by 8 bases and J by 0 bases, with 11 bases of the junction left unmatched. Germline CDR1 LNHDA, CDR2 SQIVND (reference sequence). CDR3 loop: CASSPWGQGTSYEQYF. The DNA for the CDR3 is TGTGCCAGTTCCCCTTGGGGACAGGGAACCTCCTACGAGCAGTACTTC.

A single count supports this clone. The chain uses TRBV5-1 and TRBJ2-7; 7 nucleotides line up with TRBD1. CDR1 is SGHRS, CDR2 YFSETQ, per germline. V shed 4 bases, J shed 2 bases, and the junction held 6 bases outside the gene matches. The CDR3 totals 14 residues. As DNA, the CDR3 is TGCGCCAGCAGCGGAGGACAGGCCCCCTACGAGCAGTACTTC. It specifies CASSGGQAPYEQYF.

The chain employs TRBV7-8 and TRBJ2-3; TRBD1 might be the D (6 bases). The CDR3 length is 17 residues. Germline values: CDR1 SGHVS, CDR2 FQNEAQ. The V end was cut by 5 bases, the J end by 0 bases, with 18 bases between. The CDR3 sequence: CASSPLRTASSTDTQYF. The CDR3, as DNA: TGTGCCAGCAGCCCACTACGGACAGCCTCTAGCACAGATACGCAGTATTTT.

The chain carries TRBV18 and TRBJ1-1; D may be TRBD1 (5 bases). V lost 8 bases, J lost 4 bases, and 17 bases lay in between. CDR3 size: 14 residues. Germline CDR1 reads KGHSH; CDR2 reads LQKENI. CDR3: CASRTNQGATEAFF. CDR3 nucleotide sequence: TGTGCCAGCCGCACCAACCAGGGCGCCACTGAAGCTTTCTTT.

J is TRBJ2-1 and V is TRBV19, with D maybe TRBD2 (6 bases). Trimming left V 2 bases short and J 9 bases short, with 11 bases between. This CDR3 has 13 amino acids. Germline V gene data show CDR1 as LNHDA and CDR2 as SQIVND (reference sequence). CDR3 coding DNA: TGTGCCAGTAGTATATTCGGGAGAGGTGAGCAGTTCTTC. This gives the protein CASSIFGRGEQFF. Full variable domain (outside the CDR3, taken from reference TRBV19 and TRBJ2-1): DGGITQSPKYLFRKEGQNVTLSCEQNLNHDAMYWYRQDPGQGLRLIYYSQIVNDFQKGDIAEGYSVSREKKESFPLTVTSAQKNPTAFYLCASSIFGRGEQFFGPGTRLTVL.

The chain combines TRBV7-8 with TRBJ1-5, with TRBD1 matching over 7 bases. This CDR3 is 15 amino acids long. V lost 5 bases to trimming and J lost 2 bases; unmatched junction nucleotides: 6. The germline V gene has CDR1 SGHVS and CDR2 FQNEAQ. CDR3 DNA sequence: TGTGCCAGCAGCACAGACAGGGTTGGCAATCAGCCCCAGCATTTT. As protein: CASSTDRVGNQPQHF.

In nucleotides, the CDR3 is TGTGCCAGCTCACCATCTCAGGGTAACACTGAAGCTTTCTTT. Protein product: CASSPSQGNTEAFF. This chain links TRBV18 with TRBJ1-1, with D maybe TRBD1 (5 bases). The germline V gene encodes CDR1 KGHSH and CDR2 LQKENI. V was cut by 2 bases and J by 2 bases, with 9 bases left in between. The CDR3 totals 14 residues.

The rearrangement joins TRBV5-1 to TRBJ2-1; 7 bases match TRBD2. The CDR3 has 15 amino acids. Germline loops: CDR1 SGHRS, CDR2 YFSETQ. V gave up 1 base and J gave up 7 bases; unmatched junction bases: 8. The CDR3 loop reads CASSLRAGRDNEQFF. CDR3 in DNA: TGCGCCAGCAGCTTGCGAGCGGGAAGGGATAATGAGCAGTTCTTC.

This clone occurred once. A clone one base away is much larger, so this may be a read error. V usage is TRBV5-1 and J usage is TRBJ2-7, with TRBD1 matching 10 bases. Germline assignment: CDR1 SGHRS and CDR2 YFSETQ. This CDR3 is 14 amino acids long. The V gene end was trimmed by 4 bases and the J gene end by 2 bases; junction bases not matched to a gene: 3. This CDR3 reads CASSAGTGAYEQYF. CDR3 nucleotide sequence: TGCGCCAGCAGCGCCGGGACAGGGGCCTACGAGCAGTACTTC.

V is TRBV27 and J is TRBJ2-5, with a weak D call TRBD2 (5 bases). V was cut by 5 bases and J by 5 bases, with 18 bases left in between. Germline values: CDR1 MNHEY, CDR2 SMNVEV (reference sequence). The CDR3 loop spans 15 amino acids. The CDR3 reads CASSRKVGVMETQYF. The DNA of the CDR3 is TGTGCCAGCAGTCGAAAGGTGGGAGTAATGGAGACCCAGTACTTC.

The V call is TRBV5-1, the J call TRBJ2-5, with D unresolved. V was pared by 2 bases and J by 5 bases, with 13 bases between. The CDR3 spans 14 residues. Per germline, CDR1 SGHRS and CDR2 YFSETQ. The CDR3 DNA is TGCGCCAGCAGCTTCGGTCTACCCCTCGAGACCCAGTACTTC. Translation gives CASSFGLPLETQYF.

This clone was detected only once. The rearrangement uses TRBV12-3 or TRBV12-4 and TRBJ1-2, with 7 bases aligning to TRBD1. With 9 bases clipped from V and 4 bases from J, the junction kept 2 bases outside the gene matches. This CDR3 has 11 residues. CDR3 DNA sequence: TGTGCCAGTGCAGGGGGCTATGGCTACACCTTC. Translating it yields CASAGGYGYTF.

The chain employs TRBV6-6 and TRBJ2-7; possible D gene TRBD2, 5 bases. Germline V gene sequence: CDR1 MNHNY, CDR2 SVGAGI (reference sequence). Trimming took 2 bases from V and 2 from J, leaving 13 bases between them. CDR3 length equals 15 residues. CDR3 region: CASSYAPGSAYEQYF. The DNA for the CDR3 is TGTGCCAGCAGTTACGCTCCGGGATCAGCCTACGAGCAGTACTTC.

The rearrangement joins TRBV10-2 to TRBJ1-5; weak D call: TRBD1 (6 bases). Germline CDR1 reads WSHSY; CDR2 reads SAAADI. The CDR3 is 14 residues long. Trimming left V 6 bases short and J 6 bases short, with 15 bases between. The CDR3 DNA reads TGCGCCAGCAGGGCGGGGGGGGGCCCTCAGCCCCAGCATTTT. Translating gives CASRAGGGPQPQHF.

The CDR3 region has the DNA TGTGCCAGCAGTCTCTCGGTGGTCTTCTCCTACAATGAGCAGTTCTTC. This encodes CASSLSVVFSYNEQFF. This sequence joins TRBV27 and TRBJ2-1; D is uncertain. Germline assignment: CDR1 MNHEY and CDR2 SMNVEV (reference sequence). V gave up 5 bases and J gave up 0 bases, with 14 bases separating them. CDR3 length equals 16 residues.

The chain recombines TRBV5-5 with TRBJ1-5; 10 positions match TRBD1. The CDR3 length is 19 residues. Germline loops: CDR1 SGHKS, CDR2 YYEKEE (reference sequence). V dropped 4 bases and J dropped 2; count of bases not matched to a gene: 15. DNA for the CDR3: TGTGCCAGCAGCCGGCAGATAGTGGGACAGGGGTATGGCAATCAGCCCCAGCATTTT. Amino acid sequence: CASSRQIVGQGYGNQPQHF. Together with reference TRBV5-5 and TRBJ1-5, the CDR3 gives the full variable domain: DAGVTQSPTHLIKTRGQQVTLRCSPISGHKSVSWYQQVLGQGPQFIFQYYEKEERGRGNFPDRFSARQFPNYSSELNVNALLLGDSALYLCASSRQIVGQGYGNQPQHFGDGTRLSIL.

This clone was counted between two and nine times. V and J are TRBV6-5 and TRBJ2-1, with D possibly TRBD2 on 5 matching bases. Germline V CDR1 and CDR2: MNHEY, SVGAGI. The CDR3 covers 14 residues. V was shortened by 5 bases and J by 9 bases, with 17 bases between the two germline ends. This CDR3 reads CASSTNTGIVEQFF. The CDR3 DNA is TGTGCCAGCAGTACTAATACCGGGATTGTTGAGCAGTTCTTC.

This chain uses TRBV29-1 with TRBJ1-1; D perhaps matches TRBD1 (6 bases). Trimming cost V 7 bases and J 4 bases, with 16 bases left between them. Germline V CDR1 and CDR2: SQVTM, ANQGSEA. The CDR3 extends over 13 amino acids. CDR3 protein: CSGHRASGTEAFF. In DNA form, the CDR3 reads TGCAGCGGACACAGGGCTTCGGGCACTGAAGCTTTCTTT. The full variable domain, with the rest looked up from reference TRBV29-1 and TRBJ1-1, is SAVISQKPSRDICQRGTSLTIQCQVDSQVTMMFWYRQQPGQSLTLIATANQGSEATYESGFVIDKFPISRPNLTFSTLTVSNMSPEDSSIYLCSGHRASGTEAFFGQGTRLTVV.

The chain has TRBV19 and TRBJ1-1; D gene ambiguous. The CDR3 has 13 residues. CDR1 LNHDA and CDR2 SQIVND come from the germline V gene (reference sequence). Between the trimmed V and J ends, which lost 7 bases and 8 bases, there was a span of 17 bases. The CDR3 reads CASTPGRAVEAFF. The CDR3 DNA sequence: TGTGCCAGTACCCCGGGGAGGGCAGTGGAAGCTTTCTTT.